The present entry profiles one T cell receptor (beta chain) with its context. Its antigen is not identified. The sample originates from a study of T cell responses to AZD1222 COVID-19 vaccine. The study, taken as a whole, reports: Reportedly, close to half of spike-specific TCRs are directed against unmutated variant regions. Spike was spanned by vaccine-associated CD4 TCRs, with dominance at 160-218 and 743-854.

Assay used: immunoSEQ multiplex PCR; TCRdb lists only in-frame clones, some missing. The data show more than 110,000 clones, with around 90% seen just once and less than 4.5% held by the top ten. This CDR3 comprises 15 residues. Trimming took 3 bases from V and 5 from J, leaving 16 bases between them. Per the germline V gene, CDR1 is MGHRA and CDR2 is YSYEKL. The origin of this receptor is an adult in good health. The V gene is TRBV4-1, the J gene TRBJ1-1; no clear D. The sample was peripheral blood, taken on day 0 of AZD1222 vaccination. In nucleotides, the CDR3 is TGCGCCAGCAGCCAGGGAGAGCTTACGGGGACTGAAGCTTTCTTT. Protein product: CASSQGELTGTEAFF.